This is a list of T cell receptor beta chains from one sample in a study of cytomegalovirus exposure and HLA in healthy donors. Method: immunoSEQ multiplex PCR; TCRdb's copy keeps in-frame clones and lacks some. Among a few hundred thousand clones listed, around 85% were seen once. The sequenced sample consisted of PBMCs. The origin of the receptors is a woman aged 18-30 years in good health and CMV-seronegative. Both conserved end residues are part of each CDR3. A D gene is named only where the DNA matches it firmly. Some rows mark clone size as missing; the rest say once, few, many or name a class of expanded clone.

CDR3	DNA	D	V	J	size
CASSLSTTGYTEAFF	TGTGCCAGCAGTTTATCGACGACAGGGTACACTGAAGCTTTCTTT	TRBD1	TRBV27	TRBJ1-1	.
CASSSLRGTDTQYF	TGCGCCAGCAGCTCCCTCCGAGGCACAGATACGCAGTATTTT	.	TRBV5-1	TRBJ2-3	.
CSSLAGKETQYF	TGCAGCTCCTTAGCGGGGAAAGAGACCCAGTACTTC	TRBD2	TRBV29-1	TRBJ2-5	.
CASSLVGASNQPQHF	TGTGCCAGCAGCTTGGTTGGGGCAAGCAATCAGCCCCAGCATTTT	.	TRBV5-6	TRBJ1-5	.
CASSLQLYYNEQFF	TGTGCCAGCAGCCTCCAACTGTACTACAATGAGCAGTTCTTC	.	TRBV7-8	TRBJ2-1	.
CASSIGGGLQPQHF	TGTGCCAGTAGTATAGGGGGGGGACTTCAGCCCCAGCATTTT	.	TRBV19	TRBJ1-5	.
CASRDRANYGYTF	TGTGCCAGCAGGGACAGAGCTAACTATGGCTACACCTTC	.	TRBV2	TRBJ1-2	few
CASSLLAGVSDEQFF	TGTGCCAGCAGCTTACTAGCGGGGGTTAGCGATGAGCAGTTCTTC	TRBD2	TRBV7-2	TRBJ2-1	once
CASSPGTGIHEQYF	TGTGCCAGCAGTCCGGGGACAGGGATCCACGAGCAGTACTTC	TRBD1	TRBV27	TRBJ2-7	few
CASSLPPKLAKNIQYF	TGTGCCAGCAGTCTCCCACCTAAACTAGCCAAAAACATTCAGTACTTC	.	TRBV7-9	TRBJ2-4	.
CAWSRDSNYGYTF	TGTGCCTGGAGCAGGGATTCTAACTATGGCTACACCTTC	.	TRBV30	TRBJ1-2	.
CASSPRGGSYEQYF	TGTGCCAGCAGCCCGCGGGGGGGCTCCTACGAGCAGTACTTC	TRBD2	TRBV5-4	TRBJ2-7	.
CASSLGQTKNIQYF	TGTGCCAGCAGTCTCGGACAGACCAAAAACATTCAGTACTTC	.	TRBV27	TRBJ2-4	once
CASSPTYEQYF	TGTGCCAGCTCCCCCACTTACGAGCAGTACTTC	.	TRBV7-8	TRBJ2-7	.
CASSFQGNYGYTF	TGTGCCAGCAGCTTCCAGGGGAACTATGGCTACACCTTC	.	TRBV7-2	TRBJ1-2	.
CASSPAGQGETQYF	TGTGCCAGCTCACCGGCGGGACAGGGGGAGACCCAGTACTTC	TRBD1	TRBV18	TRBJ2-5	.
CASSPTGQEQYF	TGTGCCAGCTCACCAACAGGGCAAGAGCAGTACTTC	.	TRBV18	TRBJ2-7	.
CASSQVAGARETQYF	TGTGCCAGCAGCCAAGTAGCGGGGGCCCGAGAGACCCAGTACTTC	TRBD2	TRBV4-2	TRBJ2-5	.
CASSPSWGLGTDTQYF	TGTGCCAGCAGCCCCTCCTGGGGCCTGGGAACAGATACGCAGTATTTT	.	TRBV11-3	TRBJ2-3	.
CSAHAGTGPGEQYF	TGCAGCGCCCATGCCGGGACAGGGCCCGGCGAGCAGTACTTC	TRBD1	TRBV29-1	TRBJ2-7	.
CASSLRPGNQPQHF	TGTGCCAGCAGCTTACGCCCAGGGAATCAGCCCCAGCATTTT	.	TRBV5-6	TRBJ1-5	.
CATQMGLKTDTQYF	TGTGCCACACAAATGGGACTCAAGACAGATACGCAGTATTTT	.	TRBV11-3	TRBJ2-3	.
CASSLEGAGLYGYTF	TGTGCCAGCAGCTTAGAAGGGGCGGGGCTCTATGGCTACACCTTC	.	TRBV7-2	TRBJ1-2	.
CASSLEAGTDSPLHF	TGTGCCAGCAGCTTGGAGGCAGGCACGGATTCACCCCTCCACTTT	.	TRBV5-4	TRBJ1-6	.
CASSQDLRQGGYTF	TGCGCCAGCAGCCAAGATCTCAGGCAGGGGGGCTACACCTTC	.	TRBV4-3	TRBJ1-2	.
CASRSTGMNTEAFF	TGTGCCAGCAGGTCGACGGGGATGAACACTGAAGCTTTCTTT	.	TRBV6-1	TRBJ1-1	.
CASSEAQTSGRYEQYF	TGTGCCAGCAGTGAAGCGCAGACTAGCGGGAGATACGAGCAGTACTTC	TRBD2	TRBV6-1	TRBJ2-7	.
CASSLDSSHYGYTF	TGTGCCAGCAGTTTGGACAGCAGCCACTATGGCTACACCTTC	.	TRBV28	TRBJ1-2	.
CASSLAGRETQYF	TGTGCCAGCAGTTTAGCCGGTCGGGAGACCCAGTACTTC	.	TRBV27	TRBJ2-5	.
CASSYVTGWDNTEAFF	TGTGCCAGCAGTTACGTGACAGGGTGGGATAACACTGAAGCTTTCTTT	TRBD1	TRBV6-5	TRBJ1-1	.
CAWRWGAGGETQYF	TGTGCCTGGAGATGGGGCGCGGGGGGGGAGACCCAGTACTTC	TRBD2	TRBV30	TRBJ2-5	.
CASSSFSTDTQYF	TGTGCCAGCAGTTCCTTTAGCACAGATACGCAGTATTTT	.	TRBV6-6	TRBJ2-3	.
CASSEGQSSSYNEQFF	TGTGCCAGCAGTGAGGGACAGTCGAGCTCCTACAATGAGCAGTTCTTC	TRBD1	TRBV28	TRBJ2-1	.
CASSVSGQGAAGELFF	TGTGCCAGCAGCGTTTCAGGACAGGGGGCCGCCGGGGAGCTGTTTTTT	TRBD1	TRBV9	TRBJ2-2	.
CASSQVWEAKNIQYF	TGCGCCAGCAGCCAAGTATGGGAGGCCAAAAACATTCAGTACTTC	.	TRBV4-1	TRBJ2-4	.
CASSQDRSGGTYEQYF	TGCGCCAGCAGCCAAGATCGGAGCGGGGGCACCTACGAGCAGTACTTC	TRBD2	TRBV4-3	TRBJ2-7	.
CAISDLQGSSYNEQFF	TGTGCCATCAGTGACCTACAGGGAAGCTCCTACAATGAGCAGTTCTTC	.	TRBV10-3	TRBJ2-1	few
CASSRSESLLLANYGYTF	TGTGCCAGCTCCCGTAGTGAGAGTCTCCTTCTAGCTAACTATGGCTACACCTTC	.	TRBV27	TRBJ1-2	.
CASSQGTSGNVEQFF	TGTGCCAGCAGCCAAGGGACTAGCGGGAACGTTGAGCAGTTCTTC	TRBD2	TRBV14	TRBJ2-1	.
CAWERTSGGEQFF	TGTGCCTGGGAGCGGACTAGCGGGGGAGAGCAGTTCTTC	TRBD2	TRBV30	TRBJ2-1	.
CASSLTDYTDTQYF	TGTGCCAGCAGCTTGACCGACTACACAGATACGCAGTATTTT	.	TRBV5-4	TRBJ2-3	.
CASSYSIRADSEQYF	TGTGCCAGCAGTTACTCTATCCGGGCGGACAGCGAGCAGTACTTC	.	TRBV6-5	TRBJ2-7	.
CASSLAWDRGSYEQYF	TGTGCCAGCAGCTTGGCGTGGGACAGGGGCTCCTACGAGCAGTACTTC	TRBD1	TRBV11-3	TRBJ2-7	.
CASSLTSGTYEQYF	TGTGCCAGCAGCTTGACTAGCGGAACTTACGAGCAGTACTTC	TRBD2	TRBV11-3	TRBJ2-7	.
CASSQMGQGRHEQYF	TGCGCCAGCAGCCAAATGGGACAGGGGAGGCACGAGCAGTACTTC	TRBD1	TRBV4-1	TRBJ2-7	.
CASSQRGTSPDTQYF	TGTGCCAGCAGCCAACGTGGGACTAGCCCAGATACGCAGTATTTT	TRBD2	TRBV14	TRBJ2-3	.
CASGPGGRDTQYF	TGTGCCAGCGGGCCAGGGGGCAGAGATACGCAGTATTTT	TRBD1	TRBV28	TRBJ2-3	.
CASSPIPPLSTNTEAFF	TGTGCCAGCAGCCCTATCCCCCCATTATCCACGAACACTGAAGCTTTCTTT	.	TRBV7-8	TRBJ1-1	.
CASSQRACRTGRAFGQYF	TGCGCCAGCAGTCAACGAGCTTGCAGGACAGGTAGGGCTTTTGGGCAGTACTTC	TRBD1	TRBV23-1	TRBJ2-7	.
CAWTPGIPGYGYTF	TGTGCCTGGACCCCCGGGATCCCAGGCTATGGCTACACCTTC	.	TRBV30	TRBJ1-2	few
CASSIEDRGNQPQHF	TGTGCCAGTAGTATTGAGGACAGGGGCAATCAGCCCCAGCATTTT	TRBD1	TRBV19	TRBJ1-5	once